This T cell receptor beta chain came from a study of cytomegalovirus exposure and HLA in healthy donors. General study points: Based on reports, TCR beta sequences accurately predicted HLA-A and HLA-B alleles for most subjects.

Remarks on this clone: Its antigen is undetermined.

This CDR3 is 16 amino acids long. Germline V CDR1 and CDR2: SGHTA, FQGNSA. J lost 7 bases, V lost 5 bases, and 7 bases had no gene match. The primer mix had 60 Vbeta and 13 Jbeta primers. Using immunoSEQ multiplex PCR, the repertoire was profiled, and TCRdb retains in-frame clones only, with some absent. The profile shows about 76,000 clones, approximately 81% of them singletons. The V gene is TRBV7-2, the J gene TRBJ2-1; 14 bases are shared with TRBD2. Source material: PBMCs. The receptor was derived from a woman between 35 and 50 years old in good health and CMV-seropositive. The CDR3 region is CASSATSGGVWNEQFF. The CDR3 DNA is TGTGCCAGCAGCGCGACTAGCGGGGGGGTTTGGAATGAGCAGTTCTTC. Supplemented by reference TRBV7-2 and TRBJ2-1, the full variable domain reads GAGVSQSPSNKVTEKGKDVELRCDPISGHTALYWYRQSLGQGLEFLIYFQGNSAPDKSGLPSDRFSAERTGGSVSTLTIQRTQQEDSAVYLCASSATSGGVWNEQFFGPGTRLTVL.